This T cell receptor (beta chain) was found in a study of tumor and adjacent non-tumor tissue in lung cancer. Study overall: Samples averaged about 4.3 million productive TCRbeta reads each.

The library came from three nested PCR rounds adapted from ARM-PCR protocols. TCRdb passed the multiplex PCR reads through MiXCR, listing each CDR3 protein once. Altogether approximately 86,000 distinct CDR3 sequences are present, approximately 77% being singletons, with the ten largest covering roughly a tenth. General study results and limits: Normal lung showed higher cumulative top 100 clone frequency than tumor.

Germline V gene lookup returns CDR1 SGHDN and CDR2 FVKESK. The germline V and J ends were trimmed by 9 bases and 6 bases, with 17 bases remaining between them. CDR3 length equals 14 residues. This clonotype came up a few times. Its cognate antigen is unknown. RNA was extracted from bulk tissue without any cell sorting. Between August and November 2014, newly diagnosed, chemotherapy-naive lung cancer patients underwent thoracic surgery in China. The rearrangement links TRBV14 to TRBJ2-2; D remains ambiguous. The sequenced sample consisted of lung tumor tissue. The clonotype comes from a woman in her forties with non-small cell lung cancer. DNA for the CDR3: TGTGCCAGTAGCTCCTCGGCCGAGCCCGGGGAGCTGTTTTTT. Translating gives CASSSSAEPGELFF.